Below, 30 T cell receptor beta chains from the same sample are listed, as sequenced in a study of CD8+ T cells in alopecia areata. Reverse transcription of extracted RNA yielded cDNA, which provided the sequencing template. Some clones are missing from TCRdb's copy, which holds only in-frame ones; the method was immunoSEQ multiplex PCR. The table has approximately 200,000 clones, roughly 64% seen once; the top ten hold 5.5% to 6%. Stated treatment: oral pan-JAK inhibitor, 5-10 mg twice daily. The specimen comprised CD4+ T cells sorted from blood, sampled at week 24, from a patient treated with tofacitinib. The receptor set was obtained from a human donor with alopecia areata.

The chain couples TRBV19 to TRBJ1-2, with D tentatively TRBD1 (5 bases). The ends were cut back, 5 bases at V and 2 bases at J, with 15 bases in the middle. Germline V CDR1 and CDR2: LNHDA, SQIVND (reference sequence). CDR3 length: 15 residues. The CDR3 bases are TGTGCCAGTAGTGGAAGCGGGGGTGGGAACTATGGCTACACCTTC. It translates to CASSGSGGGNYGYTF.

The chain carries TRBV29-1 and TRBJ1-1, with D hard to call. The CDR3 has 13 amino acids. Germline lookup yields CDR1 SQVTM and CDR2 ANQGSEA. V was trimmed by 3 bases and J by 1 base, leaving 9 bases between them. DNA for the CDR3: TGCAGCGTTGAGGTCAGTTCGAACACTGAAGCTTTCTTT. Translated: CSVEVSSNTEAFF.

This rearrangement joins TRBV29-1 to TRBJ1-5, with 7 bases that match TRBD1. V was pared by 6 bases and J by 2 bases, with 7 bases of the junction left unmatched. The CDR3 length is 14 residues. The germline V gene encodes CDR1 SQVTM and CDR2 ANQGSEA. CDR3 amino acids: CSVKTGSGNQPQHF. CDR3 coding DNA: TGCAGCGTCAAGACAGGGTCCGGCAATCAGCCCCAGCATTTT.

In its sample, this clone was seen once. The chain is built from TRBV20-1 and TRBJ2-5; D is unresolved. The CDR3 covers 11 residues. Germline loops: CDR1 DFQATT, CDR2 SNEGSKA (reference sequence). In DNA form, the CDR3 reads TGCACATTAAGGGTGCGGGAGACCCAGTACTTC. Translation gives CTLRVRETQYF.

CDR3 nucleotides: TGCGCCAGCAGCCGGGGAAGGGCTAGCGGGGGCCAAGATACGCAGTATTTT. As protein: CASSRGRASGGQDTQYF. V gene TRBV4-3 combines with J gene TRBJ2-3, with TRBD2 matching 10 bases. V lost 4 bases, J lost 5 bases, and 12 bases stayed unmatched. The CDR3 runs to 17 residues. Germline CDR1 and CDR2: LGHNA and YSLEER.

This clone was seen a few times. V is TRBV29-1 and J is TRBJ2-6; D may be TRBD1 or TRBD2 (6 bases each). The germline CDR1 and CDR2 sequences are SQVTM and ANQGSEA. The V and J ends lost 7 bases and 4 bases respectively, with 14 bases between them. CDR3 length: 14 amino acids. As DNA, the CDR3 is TGCAGCGCCGGGGGCGGGTCGGGGGCCAACGTCCTGACTTTC. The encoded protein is CSAGGGSGANVLTF. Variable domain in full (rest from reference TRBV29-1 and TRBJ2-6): SAVISQKPSRDICQRGTSLTIQCQVDSQVTMMFWYRQQPGQSLTLIATANQGSEATYESGFVIDKFPISRPNLTFSTLTVSNMSPEDSSIYLCSAGGGSGANVLTFGAGSRLTVL.

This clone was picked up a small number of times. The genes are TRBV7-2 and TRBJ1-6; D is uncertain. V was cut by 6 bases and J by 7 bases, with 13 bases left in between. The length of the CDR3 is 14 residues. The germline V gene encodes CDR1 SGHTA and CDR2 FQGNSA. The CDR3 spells CASSHSRENSPLHF. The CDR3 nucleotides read TGTGCCAGCAGTCACTCCCGGGAGAATTCACCCCTCCACTTT.

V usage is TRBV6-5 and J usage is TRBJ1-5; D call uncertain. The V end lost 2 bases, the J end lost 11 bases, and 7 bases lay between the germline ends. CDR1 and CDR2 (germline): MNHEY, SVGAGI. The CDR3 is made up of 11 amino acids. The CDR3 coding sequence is TGTGCCAGCAGTTACAGGCAGTCCCAGCATTTT. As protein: CASSYRQSQHF.

The DNA for the CDR3 is TGTGCCTGGAGTGAGACCCGAGAGACCCAGTACTTC. This encodes CAWSETRETQYF. The rearrangement joins TRBV30 to TRBJ2-5; D is unclear. V was clipped by 1 base and J by 4 bases, with 7 bases between them. The CDR3 totals 12 residues. CDR1 and CDR2 (germline): GTSNPN, SVGIG (reference sequence). Looking up the rest from reference TRBV30 and TRBJ2-5 gives the full variable domain: SQTIHQWPATLVQPVGSPLSLECTVEGTSNPNLYWYRQAAGRGLQLLFYSVGIGQISSEVPQNLSASRPQDRQFILSSKKLLLSDSGFYLCAWSETRETQYFGPGTRLLVL.

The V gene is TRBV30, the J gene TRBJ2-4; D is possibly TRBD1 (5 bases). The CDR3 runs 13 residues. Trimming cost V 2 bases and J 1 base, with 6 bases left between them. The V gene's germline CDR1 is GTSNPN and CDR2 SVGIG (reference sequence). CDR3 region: CAWSSGAKNIQYF. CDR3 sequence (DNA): TGTGCCTGGAGTTCAGGGGCCAAAAACATTCAGTACTTC.

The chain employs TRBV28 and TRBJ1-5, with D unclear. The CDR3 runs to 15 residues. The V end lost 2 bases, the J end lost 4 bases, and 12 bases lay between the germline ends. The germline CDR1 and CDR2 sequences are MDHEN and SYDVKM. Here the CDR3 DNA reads TGTGCCAGCAGTTTAAACGGCGGCAGAAATCAGCCCCAGCATTTT. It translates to CASSLNGGRNQPQHF.

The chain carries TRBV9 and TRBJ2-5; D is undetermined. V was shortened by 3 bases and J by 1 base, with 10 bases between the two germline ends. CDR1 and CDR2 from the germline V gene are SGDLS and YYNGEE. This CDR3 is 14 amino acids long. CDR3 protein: CASSAPYPQETQYF. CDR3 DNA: TGTGCCAGCAGCGCTCCCTACCCCCAAGAGACCCAGTACTTC. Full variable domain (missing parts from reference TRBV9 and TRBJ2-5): DSGVTQTPKHLITATGQRVTLRCSPRSGDLSVYWYQQSLDQGLQFLIQYYNGEERAKGNILERFSAQQFPDLHSELNLSSLELGDSALYFCASSAPYPQETQYFGPGTRLLVL.

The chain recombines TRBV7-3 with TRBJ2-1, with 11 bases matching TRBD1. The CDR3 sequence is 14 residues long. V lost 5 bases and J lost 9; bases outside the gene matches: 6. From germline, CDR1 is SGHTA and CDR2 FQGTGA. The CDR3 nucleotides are TGTGCCAGCAGCCTGGACAGGGGGCGCGTTGAGCAGTTCTTC. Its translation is CASSLDRGRVEQFF.

CDR3 sequence reads: CASDLGGNTDTQYF. For the CDR3, the DNA is TGTGCCTCAGATTTGGGCGGAAACACAGATACGCAGTATTTT. This chain connects TRBV30 to TRBJ2-3; D remains unclear. CDR3 length: 14 amino acids. Trimming took 7 bases from V and 2 from J, leaving 16 bases between them. Per germline, CDR1 GTSNPN and CDR2 SVGIG (reference sequence).

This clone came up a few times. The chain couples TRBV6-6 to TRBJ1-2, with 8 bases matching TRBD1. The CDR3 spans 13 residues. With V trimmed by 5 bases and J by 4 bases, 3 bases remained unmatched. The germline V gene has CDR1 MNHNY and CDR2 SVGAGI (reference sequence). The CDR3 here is CASSTGGVYGYTF. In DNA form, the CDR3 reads TGTGCCAGCAGTACAGGGGGAGTCTATGGCTACACCTTC.

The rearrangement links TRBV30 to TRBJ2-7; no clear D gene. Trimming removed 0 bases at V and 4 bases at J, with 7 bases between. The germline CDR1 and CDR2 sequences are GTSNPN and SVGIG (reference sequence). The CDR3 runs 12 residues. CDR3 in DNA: TGTGCCTGGAGTGTTAGCAAGTACGAGCAGTACTTC. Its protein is CAWSVSKYEQYF.

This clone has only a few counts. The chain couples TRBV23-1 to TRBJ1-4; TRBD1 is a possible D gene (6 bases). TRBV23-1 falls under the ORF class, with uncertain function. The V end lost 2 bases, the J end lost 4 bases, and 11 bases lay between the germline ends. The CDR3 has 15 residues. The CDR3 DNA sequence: TGCGCCAGCAGTCAAACGACAGGAGATAATGAAAAACTGTTTTTT. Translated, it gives CASSQTTGDNEKLFF.

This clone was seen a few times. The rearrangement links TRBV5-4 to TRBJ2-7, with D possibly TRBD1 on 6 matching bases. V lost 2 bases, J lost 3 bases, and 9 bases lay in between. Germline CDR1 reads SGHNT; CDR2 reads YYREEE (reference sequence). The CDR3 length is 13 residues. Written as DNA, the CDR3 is TGTGCCAGCAGCTTTACAGGGAACTACGAGCAGTACTTC. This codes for CASSFTGNYEQYF.

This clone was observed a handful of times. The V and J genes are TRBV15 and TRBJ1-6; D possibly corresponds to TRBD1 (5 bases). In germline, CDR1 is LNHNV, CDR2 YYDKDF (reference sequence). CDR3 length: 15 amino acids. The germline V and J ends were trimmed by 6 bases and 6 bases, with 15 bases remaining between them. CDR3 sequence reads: CATRDVWQGNSPLHF. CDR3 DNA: TGTGCCACCAGGGACGTGTGGCAGGGTAATTCACCCCTCCACTTT.

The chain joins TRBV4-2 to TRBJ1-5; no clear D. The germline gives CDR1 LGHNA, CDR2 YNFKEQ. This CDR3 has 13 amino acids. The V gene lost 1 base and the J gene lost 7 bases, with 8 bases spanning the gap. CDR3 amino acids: CASSQGVNQPQHF. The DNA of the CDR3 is TGTGCCAGCAGCCAAGGAGTTAACCAGCCCCAGCATTTT.

Here the CDR3 DNA reads TGTGCCAGCAGCCGGGAGGGGCCCGATGAAAAACTGTTTTTT. This encodes CASSREGPDEKLFF. V is TRBV5-4 and J is TRBJ1-4; tentatively, D is TRBD1 (5 bases). Trimming shortened V by 4 bases and J by 6 bases, and 13 bases separated the two germline ends. CDR1 and CDR2 (germline): SGHNT, YYREEE (reference sequence). This CDR3 region has 14 residues.

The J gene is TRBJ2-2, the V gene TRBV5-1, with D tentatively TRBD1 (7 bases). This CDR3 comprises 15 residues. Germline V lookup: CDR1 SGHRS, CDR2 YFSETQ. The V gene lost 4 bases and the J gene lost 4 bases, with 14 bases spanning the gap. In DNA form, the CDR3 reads TGCGCCAGCAGCGGCGGGACAGACCGCACCGGGGAGCTGTTTTTT. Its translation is CASSGGTDRTGELFF.

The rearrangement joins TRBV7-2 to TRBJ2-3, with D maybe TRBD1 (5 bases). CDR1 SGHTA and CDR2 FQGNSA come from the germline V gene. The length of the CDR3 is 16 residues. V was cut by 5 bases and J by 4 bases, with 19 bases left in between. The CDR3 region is CASSARPGLGPDTQYF. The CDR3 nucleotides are TGTGCCAGCAGCGCCCGGCCAGGGTTGGGCCCAGATACGCAGTATTTT. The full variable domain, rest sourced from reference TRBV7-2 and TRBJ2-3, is GAGVSQSPSNKVTEKGKDVELRCDPISGHTALYWYRQSLGQGLEFLIYFQGNSAPDKSGLPSDRFSAERTGGSVSTLTIQRTQQEDSAVYLCASSARPGLGPDTQYFGPGTRLTVL.

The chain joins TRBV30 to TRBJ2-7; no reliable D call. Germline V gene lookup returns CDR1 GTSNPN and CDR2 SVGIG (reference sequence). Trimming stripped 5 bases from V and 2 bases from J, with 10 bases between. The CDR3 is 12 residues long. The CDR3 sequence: CAWRSPTYEQYF. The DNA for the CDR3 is TGTGCCTGGCGCTCTCCAACCTACGAGCAGTACTTC.

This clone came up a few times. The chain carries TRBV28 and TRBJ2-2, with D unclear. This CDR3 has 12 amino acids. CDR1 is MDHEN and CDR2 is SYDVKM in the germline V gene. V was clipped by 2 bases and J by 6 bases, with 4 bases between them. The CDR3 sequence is CASSLRSGELFF. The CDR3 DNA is TGTGCCAGCAGTTTAAGGTCCGGGGAGCTGTTTTTT. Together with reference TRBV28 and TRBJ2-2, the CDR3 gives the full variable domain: DVKVTQSSRYLVKRTGEKVFLECVQDMDHENMFWYRQDPGLGLRLIYFSYDVKMKEKGDIPEGYSVSREKKERFSLILESASTNQTSMYLCASSLRSGELFFGEGSRLTVL.

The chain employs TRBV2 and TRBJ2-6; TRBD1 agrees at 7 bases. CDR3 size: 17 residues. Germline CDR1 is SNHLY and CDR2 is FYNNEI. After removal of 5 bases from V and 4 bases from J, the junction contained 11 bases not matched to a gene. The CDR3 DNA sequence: TGTGCCAGCAGTTCGGGACAGCCCCCTTGGGGGGCCAACGTCCTGACTTTC. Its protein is CASSSGQPPWGANVLTF.

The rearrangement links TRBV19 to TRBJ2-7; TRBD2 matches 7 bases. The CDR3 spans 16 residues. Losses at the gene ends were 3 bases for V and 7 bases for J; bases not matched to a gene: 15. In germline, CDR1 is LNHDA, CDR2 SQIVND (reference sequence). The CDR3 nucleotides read TGTGCCAGTAGTATTGGCGGGAGAACCCCCGCCGGAGAGCAGTACTTC. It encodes CASSIGGRTPAGEQYF.

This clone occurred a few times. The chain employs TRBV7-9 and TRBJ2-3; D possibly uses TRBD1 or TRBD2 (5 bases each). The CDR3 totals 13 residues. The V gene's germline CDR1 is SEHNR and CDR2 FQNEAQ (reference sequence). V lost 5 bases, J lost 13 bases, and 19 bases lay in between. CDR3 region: CASSKTGTGNKYF. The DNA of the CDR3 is TGTGCCAGCAGCAAGACCGGGACGGGGAACAAGTATTTT.

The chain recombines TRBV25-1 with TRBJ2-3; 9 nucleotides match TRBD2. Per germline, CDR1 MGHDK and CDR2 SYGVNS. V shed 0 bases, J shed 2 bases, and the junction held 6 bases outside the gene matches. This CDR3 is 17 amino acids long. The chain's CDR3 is CASSEYSAGGLTDTQYF. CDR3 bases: TGTGCCAGCAGTGAATATTCAGCGGGGGGACTCACAGATACGCAGTATTTT. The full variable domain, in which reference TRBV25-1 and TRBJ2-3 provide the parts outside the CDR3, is EADIYQTPRYLVIGTGKKITLECSQTMGHDKMYWYQQDPGMELHLIHYSYGVNSTEKGDLSSESTVSRIRTEHFPLTLESARPSHTSQYLCASSEYSAGGLTDTQYFGPGTRLTVL.

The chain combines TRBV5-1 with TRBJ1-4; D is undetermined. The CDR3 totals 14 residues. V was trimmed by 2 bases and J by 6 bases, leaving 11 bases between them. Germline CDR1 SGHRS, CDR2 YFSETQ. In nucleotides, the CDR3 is TGCGCCAGCAGCTTATGGAATAGGGATGAAAAACTGTTTTTT. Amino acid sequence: CASSLWNRDEKLFF.